This entry features one TCR beta chain sequence. The antigen it binds to is not known. One base away there is no much larger clone; base qualities are not given. The donors were healthy, HIV-negative adults who had no recently reported acute infections or vaccinations. All donors were Caucasian adults living in Nashville, Tennessee, USA. CD4+ T cells were enriched through magnetic negative selection, after which naive cells were positively selected on CD45RA and the remaining negative fraction served as the memory subset. Blood was collected by leukapheresis, and PBMCs were isolated by Ficoll-Histopaque density gradient centrifugation and then cryopreserved in liquid nitrogen vapor phase. Analytical flow cytometry was used to check the purity and quantity of each magnetically sorted T cell population. Genomic DNA was isolated from every sorted fraction and measured by UV absorbance on a Nanodrop 2000c.

Using the deep immunoSEQ assay, TCR CDR3 regions were amplified from genomic DNA by multiplex PCR. Genomic DNA extracted from each cell subset was distributed evenly over all wells of several immunoSEQ 96-well plates, and each plate served as one replicate. For sorted subsets, about 210 ng of genomic DNA, equivalent to 30,000 or so T cell genomes, went into each replicate PCR. The purified libraries were quantified using a Qubit 3.0 fluorometer, sized with a Bioanalyzer 2100, and then quantified again using the KAPA Library Quantification kit. Every immunoSEQ 96-well plate was sequenced on a separate single-read 150-cycle Illumina NextSeq 550 flow cell. For the original study's pipeline: Because the immunoSEQ output held only junctional sequences and lacked quality scores, the filtering could not match the filtering applied to full-length reads. Sequences were annotated with PyIR, a Python wrapper for IgBLAST v1.9, and V/J genes and CDR3 were assigned using IMGT germline references. Reads with weak V/J assignments (E-value above 1e-6), missing CDR3, stop codons, out-of-frame junctions, or ambiguous translated residues were removed. A V3J clonotype was defined by an identical inferred V gene, J gene, and CDR3 amino acid sequence. Percentage overlap between repertoires was calculated by dividing the number of shared unique clonotypes by the size of the smaller repertoire. Three approaches were used to assess repertoire richness: RTK rarefaction, the Chao1 estimator, and Recon v2.1 estimates of unobserved clonotypes. For all TCRbeta clonotypes obtained by the gDNA method from a few donors, generation probabilities were computed with OLGA. Not all clones reach the TCRdb copy of this immuneACCESS table, which keeps in-frame sequences only. Checked studies attribute under half of the gap to unresolved V genes and leave the rest unexplained. V and J calls plus clone size are reproduced from that table; the DNA served to infer D and trimming. Counted in this sample were 2 million to 2.5 million clones; 93% of them appeared once. About 0.39% of the sample belongs to the ten largest clones.

The data originate from a study of shared clonotypes between healthy human individuals (dated by TCRdb to about 2020). Describing the broader study: The cohort included three men and two women between 18 and 49 years of age. For each donor, three plates each were used for CD4 naive and CD4 memory, two plates were used for CD8 naive, and one plate was used for CD8 memory. Blood TCR repertoires of a handful of healthy adults were deeply sequenced to estimate repertoire size and the extent of clonotype sharing between individuals. Libraries were prepared and TCR repertoires were sequenced by different laboratories using diverse techniques, in order to increase sequencing depth and limit assay-specific biases. Leukapheresis yielded between about 0.85 and 10 billion PBMCs per donor.

Beyond this particular receptor, the publication reports: Sharing across four donors was observed for approximately 5% of naive CD4, under 4% of naive CD8, over 2% of memory CD4, and around 0.44% of memory CD8 clonotypes. Only blood was sampled, and tissue TCR repertoires likely differ from those in blood. Pairwise subsampling indicated that sequencing depth was expected to affect the degree of clonotype sharing among donors. Higher generation probabilities were observed for clonotypes shared by all four sorted-subset donors than for non-shared clonotypes. Because the study included a small number of donors, the genetic and exposure-history diversity represented was limited. Incomplete sequencing was indicated by rarefaction of sorted-subset datasets, despite the large sequencing depth. Naive subsets generally had larger estimated clonotype richness than memory subsets.

The CDR3 runs 11 amino acids, cysteine and phenylalanine included. The entry retains the CDR3 DNA only, 33 bases that are in frame from base 1. CDR1 and CDR2 were assigned from the germline V gene as MDHEN and SYDVKM. Relative to germline, V is 3 bases shorter and J is 5 bases shorter, with 4 bases between their ends. The sample comprised naive CD4+ T cells from PBMCs. The cell subset or site label, as the study defines it: CD45RA+ positively selected. The TCR comes from a man in his late teens or twenties in good health. Some clones in this sample may be carry-over from other donors' samples. The rearranged chain carries TRBV28 and TRBJ1-2; the D gene remains uncertain. The nucleotide sequence reads as follows: TGTGCCAGCAGTTTTAGGTATGGCTACACCTTC. Its product reads: CASSFRYGYTF.